This T cell receptor beta chain was sequenced during a study of T cells in Graves' hyperthyroidism and ophthalmopathy. Points from the study as a whole: The blood repertoire included most of the expanded thyroid clonotypes above 0.001.

Trimming cost V 1 base and J 3 bases, with 7 bases left between them. The CDR3 is 13 residues long. Germline CDR1 DFQATT, CDR2 SNEGSKA (reference sequence). Amplification yielded TCR beta CDR3 regions, with RNA transcripts as the source. The TCR CDR3 first-round RT-PCR relied on the HTBI primer set. TCRdb fed the multiplex PCR reads into MiXCR, producing one record per CDR3 protein. The sample has about 560,000 distinct CDR3 sequences, roughly 17% seen once. This clonotype was picked up a small number of times. Its antigen is not known. Stable disease denoted Graves' hyperthyroidism without ophthalmopathy progression within 18 months.

The receptor's source is a woman in her late teens or twenties with Graves' hyperthyroidism. V gene TRBV20-1 combines with J gene TRBJ2-4; no definite D call. The sample consisted of blood. In nucleotides, the CDR3 is TGCAGTGCTAGAGGATCCGACAAAAACATTCAGTACTTC. This encodes CSARGSDKNIQYF.